Sequencing of this TCR beta chain was carried out in a study of T cell responses to AZD1222 COVID-19 vaccine listed by TCRdb under 2021. At the level of the whole study: A total of about 230 trial participants underwent TCR sequencing, of whom 207 received two doses of AZD1222 and about 25 received two doses of the MenACWY control vaccine. Trial participants were enrolled into age subgroups of 18-55, 56-69 and 70-plus years, which contained around 150, 29 and 61 TCR-sequenced participants, respectively.

This clone has only a few counts. Its antigen remains undetermined. It has no much larger one-base neighbor in the sample; base qualities were not kept. Paper-wide results and their limitations: CD4 TCRs associated with the vaccine covered the entire spike protein, and the dominant responses were in regions 160-218 and 743-854. In the small 56-69-year group, the increase in depth fell short of significance, most likely because of low power. Nearly half of unique spike-specific TCRs reportedly recognized epitopes outside regions mutated in the B.1.351 and B.1.1.7 variants. Most participants were white British and females outnumbered males, and the authors suggested that clonal diversity may have been underestimated. Conclusions about previously exposed vaccinees are limited because only six or seven AZD1222 recipients were SARS-CoV-2 seropositive at baseline. A significant rise in spike-specific TCR breadth and depth was observed after two AZD1222 doses relative to day 0 and relative to MenACWY recipients. Because no day 14 peak-response samples were available, the repertoires could be characterized only after the peak T cell response.

The CDR3 regions of human TCRbeta chains were analyzed by immunosequencing. Regarding the original processing steps: TCRs in the repertoires were compared against a reference library of SARS-CoV-2-specific TCRs that had been generated with the MIRA antigen-specificity platform. Breadth meant the fraction of unique TCRs that were SARS-CoV-2-associated, whereas depth meant the fraction of total T cells that were SARS-CoV-2-associated. Using the MIRA data, each spike-specific TCR was assigned both to the spike region to which the TCR was reactive and to a CD4 or CD8 class. Log10-transformed breadth and depth values were compared by one-way ANOVA with Sidak's multiple comparisons tests. As stored in TCRdb, this immuneACCESS dataset retains in-frame rearrangements with V and J assigned. A fraction of the clones does not appear; measured against another copy, unresolved V genes explain less than half of the discrepancy, and the remainder lacks a known reason. Clone size and the V and J calls come from that table; the DNA yielded D and trimming. Within this sample are tens of thousands of clones, with nearly 90% of them counted one time only. The ten biggest clones cover 7.5% to 10% of the sample.

The CDR3 sequence holds 16 residues, the cysteine and phenylalanine included. Only the CDR3 part of the read is kept: 48 bases, read in frame from the first base. The germline V gene specifies MNHEY as CDR1 and SVGEGT as CDR2. The V end gives up 6 bases and the J end 4 bases, leaving 12 bases in the junction not matched to a gene. The time point label of this sample denotes: about 28 days (+/-7) after the second vaccine dose. AZD1222 recipients with second doses at about 4 weeks or about 12 weeks were pooled, because spike-specific TCR depth and breadth did not differ between schedules. Vaccinee samples were obtained from the UK trials COV001 and COV002, which included a single-blind randomized controlled phase 2/3 trial of AZD1222 (ChAdOx1 nCoV-19) in healthy adults. For TCRbeta chain sequencing, PBMC samples were collected from trial participants at day 0 and at day 28 after the second dose.

The receptor was isolated from an adult who received the AZD1222 COVID-19 vaccine. This chain is built from TRBV6-2 or TRBV6-3 and TRBJ1-3, with TRBD1 identical over 7 junction bases. Sequenced material: peripheral blood, taken 28 days after the second AZD1222 dose. The DNA sequence is as follows: TGTGCCAGCAGCCCTGATCCGACAGGGTTAGGAAACACCATATATTTT. This sequence encodes CASSPDPTGLGNTIYF.